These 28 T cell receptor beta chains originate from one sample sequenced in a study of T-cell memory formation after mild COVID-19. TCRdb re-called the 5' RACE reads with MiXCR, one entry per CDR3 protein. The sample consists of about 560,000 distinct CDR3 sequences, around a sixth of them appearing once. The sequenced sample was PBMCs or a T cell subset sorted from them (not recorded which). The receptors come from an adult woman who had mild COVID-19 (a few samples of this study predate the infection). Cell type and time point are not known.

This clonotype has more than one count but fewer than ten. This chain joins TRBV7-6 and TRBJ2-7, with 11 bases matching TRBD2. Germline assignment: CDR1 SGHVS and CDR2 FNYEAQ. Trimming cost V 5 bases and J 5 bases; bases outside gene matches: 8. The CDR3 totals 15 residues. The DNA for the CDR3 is TGTGCCAGCAGCACCCTACTAGCGGGAGCCAACGAGCAGTACTTC. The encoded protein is CASSTLLAGANEQYF.

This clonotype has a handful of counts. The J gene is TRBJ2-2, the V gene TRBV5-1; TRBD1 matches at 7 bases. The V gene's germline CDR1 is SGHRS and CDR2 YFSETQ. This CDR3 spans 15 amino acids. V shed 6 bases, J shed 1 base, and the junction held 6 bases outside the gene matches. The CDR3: CASNRQGGNTGELFF. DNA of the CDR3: TGCGCCAGCAACCGACAGGGTGGGAACACCGGGGAGCTGTTTTTT.

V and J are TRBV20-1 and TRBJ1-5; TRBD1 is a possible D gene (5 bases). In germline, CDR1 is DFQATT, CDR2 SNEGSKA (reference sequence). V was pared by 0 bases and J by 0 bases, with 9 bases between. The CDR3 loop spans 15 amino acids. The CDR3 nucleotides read TGCAGTGCTAGAGATCGACAGATTAGCAATCAGCCCCAGCATTTT. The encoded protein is CSARDRQISNQPQHF.

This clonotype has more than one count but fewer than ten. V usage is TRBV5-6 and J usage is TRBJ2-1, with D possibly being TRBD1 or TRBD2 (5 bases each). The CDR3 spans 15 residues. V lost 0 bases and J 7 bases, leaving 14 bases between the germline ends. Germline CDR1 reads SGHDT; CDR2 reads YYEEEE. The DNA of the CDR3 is TGTGCCAGCAGCTTGGTGGCAGGGTGGGGGAATGAGCAGTTCTTC. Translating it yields CASSLVAGWGNEQFF.

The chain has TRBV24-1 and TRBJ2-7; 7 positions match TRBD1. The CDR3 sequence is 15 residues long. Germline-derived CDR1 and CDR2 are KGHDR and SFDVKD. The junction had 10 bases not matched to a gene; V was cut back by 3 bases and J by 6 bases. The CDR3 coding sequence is TGTGCCACCAGTGATCCCCGGACAGGTTTGGGCGAGCAGTACTTC. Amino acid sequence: CATSDPRTGLGEQYF.

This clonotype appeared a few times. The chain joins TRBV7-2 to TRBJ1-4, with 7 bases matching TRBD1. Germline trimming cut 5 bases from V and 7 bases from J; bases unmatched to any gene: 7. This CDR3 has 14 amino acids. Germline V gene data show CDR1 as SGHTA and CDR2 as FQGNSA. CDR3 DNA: TGTGCCAGCAGCCGTGTCGGGACAGCTGAAAAACTGTTTTTT. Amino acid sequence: CASSRVGTAEKLFF.

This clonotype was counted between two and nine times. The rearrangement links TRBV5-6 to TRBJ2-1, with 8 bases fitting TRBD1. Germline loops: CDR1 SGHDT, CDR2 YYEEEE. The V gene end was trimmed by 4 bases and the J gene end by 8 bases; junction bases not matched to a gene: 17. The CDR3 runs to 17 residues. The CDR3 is CASSLQGASGSIHEQFF. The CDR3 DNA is TGTGCCAGCAGCCTGCAGGGGGCAAGCGGGTCCATCCATGAGCAGTTCTTC.

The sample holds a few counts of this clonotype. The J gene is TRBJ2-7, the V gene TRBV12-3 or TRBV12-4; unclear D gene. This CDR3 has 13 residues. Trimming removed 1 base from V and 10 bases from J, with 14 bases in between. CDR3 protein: CASSLDPPSLQYF. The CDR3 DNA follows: TGTGCCAGCAGTTTAGATCCTCCCAGCTTACAGTACTTC.

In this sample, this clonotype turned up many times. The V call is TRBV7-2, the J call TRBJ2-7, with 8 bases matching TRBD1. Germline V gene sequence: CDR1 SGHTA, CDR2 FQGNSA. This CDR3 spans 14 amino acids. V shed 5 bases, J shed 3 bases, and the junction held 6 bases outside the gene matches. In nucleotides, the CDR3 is TGTGCCAGCAGCCTACAGGGGGGTGGCTACGAGCAGTACTTC. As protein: CASSLQGGGYEQYF.

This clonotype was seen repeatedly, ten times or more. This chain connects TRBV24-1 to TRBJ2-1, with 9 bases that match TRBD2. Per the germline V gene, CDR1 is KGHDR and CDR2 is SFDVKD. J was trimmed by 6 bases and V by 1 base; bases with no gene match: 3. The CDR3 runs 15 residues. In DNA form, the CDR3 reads TGTGCCACCAGTGATTTAGGTAGCGGGAGCAATGAGCAGTTCTTC. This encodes CATSDLGSGSNEQFF.

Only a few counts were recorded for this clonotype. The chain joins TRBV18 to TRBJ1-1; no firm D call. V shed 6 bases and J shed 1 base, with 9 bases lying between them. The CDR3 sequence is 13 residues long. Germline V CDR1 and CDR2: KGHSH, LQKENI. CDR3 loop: CASSVDKNTEAFF. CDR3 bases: TGTGCCAGCTCCGTCGATAAGAACACTGAAGCTTTCTTT.

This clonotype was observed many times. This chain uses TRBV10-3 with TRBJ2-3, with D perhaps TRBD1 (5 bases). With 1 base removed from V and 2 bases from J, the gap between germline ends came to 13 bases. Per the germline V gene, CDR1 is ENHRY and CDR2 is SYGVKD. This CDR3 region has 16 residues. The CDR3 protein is CAISELGPPSTDTQYF. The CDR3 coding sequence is TGTGCCATCAGTGAGTTGGGGCCACCGTCCACAGATACGCAGTATTTT.

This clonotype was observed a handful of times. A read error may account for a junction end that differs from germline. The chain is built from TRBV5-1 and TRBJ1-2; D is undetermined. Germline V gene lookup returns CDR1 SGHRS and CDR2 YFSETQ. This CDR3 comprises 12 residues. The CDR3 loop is CASSLDQPPLYF. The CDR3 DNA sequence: TGCGCCAGCAGCTTGGACCAGCCGCCGCTTTACTTC.

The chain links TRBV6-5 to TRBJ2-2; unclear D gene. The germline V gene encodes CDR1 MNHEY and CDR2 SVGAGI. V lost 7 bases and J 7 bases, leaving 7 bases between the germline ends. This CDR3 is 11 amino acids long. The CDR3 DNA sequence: TGTGCCAGCAACGCCCACGGGGAGCTGTTTTTT. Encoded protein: CASNAHGELFF.

Written as DNA, the CDR3 is TGTGCCAGCTCACCACAAGACACAGGGGCCTTTGGCACTGAAGCTTTCTTT. This translates into CASSPQDTGAFGTEAFF. The chain employs TRBV18 and TRBJ1-1; 7 nucleotides line up with TRBD1. J was trimmed by 4 bases and V by 1 base; bases with no gene match: 12. CDR1 and CDR2 from the germline V gene are KGHSH and LQKENI. The CDR3 consists of 17 residues.

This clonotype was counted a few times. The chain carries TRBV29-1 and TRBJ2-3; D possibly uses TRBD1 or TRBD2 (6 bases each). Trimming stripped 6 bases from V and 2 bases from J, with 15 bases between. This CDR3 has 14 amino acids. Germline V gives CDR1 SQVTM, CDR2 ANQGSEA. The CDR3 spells CSVAEGGPTDTQYF. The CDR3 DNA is TGCAGCGTCGCTGAGGGGGGCCCCACAGATACGCAGTATTTT.

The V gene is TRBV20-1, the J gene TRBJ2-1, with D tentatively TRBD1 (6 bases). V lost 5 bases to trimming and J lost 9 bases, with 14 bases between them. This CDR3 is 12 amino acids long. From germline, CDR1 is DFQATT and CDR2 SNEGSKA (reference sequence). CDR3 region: CSAYYQGPEQFF. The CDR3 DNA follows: TGCAGTGCTTACTACCAGGGGCCTGAGCAGTTCTTC.

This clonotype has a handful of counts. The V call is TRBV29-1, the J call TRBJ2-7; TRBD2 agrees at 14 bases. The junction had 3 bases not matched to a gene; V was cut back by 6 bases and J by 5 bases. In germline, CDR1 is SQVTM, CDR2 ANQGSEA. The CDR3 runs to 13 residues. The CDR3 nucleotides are TGCAGCGTGGTGGGACTAGCGGGAGACGAGCAGTACTTC. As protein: CSVVGLAGDEQYF.

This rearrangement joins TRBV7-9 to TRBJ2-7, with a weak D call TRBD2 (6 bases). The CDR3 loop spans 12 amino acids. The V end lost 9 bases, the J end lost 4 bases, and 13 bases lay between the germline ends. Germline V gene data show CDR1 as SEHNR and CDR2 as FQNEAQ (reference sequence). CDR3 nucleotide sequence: TGTGCCAGTACCGACGGGGGATACGAGCAGTACTTC. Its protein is CASTDGGYEQYF.

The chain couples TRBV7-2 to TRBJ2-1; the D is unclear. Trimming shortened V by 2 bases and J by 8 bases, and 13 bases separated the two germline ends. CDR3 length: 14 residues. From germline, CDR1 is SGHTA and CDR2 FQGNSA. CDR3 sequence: CASSLIVGRDEQFF. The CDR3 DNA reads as TGTGCCAGCAGCTTAATAGTGGGCCGCGATGAGCAGTTCTTC.

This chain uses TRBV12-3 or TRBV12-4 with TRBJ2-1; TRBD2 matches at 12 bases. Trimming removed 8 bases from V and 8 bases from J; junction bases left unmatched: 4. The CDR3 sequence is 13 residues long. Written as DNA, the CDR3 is TGTGCCAGCCTAGCGGGGGGGCTCTATGAGCAGTTCTTC. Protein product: CASLAGGLYEQFF.

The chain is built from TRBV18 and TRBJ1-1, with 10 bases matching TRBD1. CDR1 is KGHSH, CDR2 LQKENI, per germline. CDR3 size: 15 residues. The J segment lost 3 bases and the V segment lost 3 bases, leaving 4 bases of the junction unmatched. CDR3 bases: TGTGCCAGCTCACCGAGACAGGGGGCTTACACTGAAGCTTTCTTT. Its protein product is CASSPRQGAYTEAFF.

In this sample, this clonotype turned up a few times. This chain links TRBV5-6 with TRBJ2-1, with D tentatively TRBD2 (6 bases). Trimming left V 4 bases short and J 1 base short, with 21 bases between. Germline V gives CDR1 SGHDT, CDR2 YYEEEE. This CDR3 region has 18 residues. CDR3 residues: CASSLWRGGRRSYNEQFF. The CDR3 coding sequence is TGTGCCAGCAGCCTGTGGAGGGGCGGGCGAAGATCCTACAATGAGCAGTTCTTC.

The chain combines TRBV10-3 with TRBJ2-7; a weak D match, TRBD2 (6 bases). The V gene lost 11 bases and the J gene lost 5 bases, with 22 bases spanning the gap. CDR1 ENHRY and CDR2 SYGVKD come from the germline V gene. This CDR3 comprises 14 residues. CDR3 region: CASRPGTGDHEQYF. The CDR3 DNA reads TGTGCCTCCCGACCCGGGACGGGGGACCACGAGCAGTACTTC.

CDR3 sequence reads: CSASPSGGPTGELFF. The CDR3 DNA sequence: TGCAGTGCTAGCCCAAGCGGGGGGCCCACCGGGGAGCTGTTTTTT. This chain connects TRBV20-1 to TRBJ2-2; TRBD2 matches at 9 bases. CDR3 length: 15 amino acids. Germline V lookup: CDR1 DFQATT, CDR2 SNEGSKA (reference sequence). V lost 3 bases, J lost 4 bases, and 6 bases stayed unmatched.

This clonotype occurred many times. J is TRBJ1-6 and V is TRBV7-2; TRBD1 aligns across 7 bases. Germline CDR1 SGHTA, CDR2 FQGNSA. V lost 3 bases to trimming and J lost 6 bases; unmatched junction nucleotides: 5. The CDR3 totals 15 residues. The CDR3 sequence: CASSLGQLVNSPLHF. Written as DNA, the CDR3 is TGTGCCAGCAGCTTGGGACAGCTAGTTAATTCACCCCTCCACTTT.

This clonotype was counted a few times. CDR3 DNA sequence: TGTGCCAGCAGCCACCTGGCGGGTACTGAAGCTTTCTTT. Residues: CASSHLAGTEAFF. The chain is built from TRBV14 and TRBJ1-1; D unresolved. Trimming shortened V by 3 bases and J by 5 bases, and 10 bases separated the two germline ends. CDR1 and CDR2 (germline): SGHDN, FVKESK. The CDR3 contains 13 residues.

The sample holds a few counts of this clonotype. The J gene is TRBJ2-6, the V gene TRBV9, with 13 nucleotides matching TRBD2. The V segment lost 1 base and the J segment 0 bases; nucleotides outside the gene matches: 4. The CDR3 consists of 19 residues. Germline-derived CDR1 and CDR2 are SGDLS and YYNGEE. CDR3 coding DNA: TGTGCCAGCAGCGTAACCAGGACTAGCGGGGGCTCTGGGGCCAACGTCCTGACTTTC. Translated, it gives CASSVTRTSGGSGANVLTF.